The rows below give T cell receptor beta chains drawn from one sample of a study of glioma-infiltrating T cells after dendritic cell vaccination. Some clones are missing from TCRdb's copy, which holds only in-frame ones; the method was immunoSEQ multiplex PCR. This sample has tens of thousands of clones; 85% to 95% occur once, and the top ten carry under 2.5%. The material was blood, obtained before dendritic cell vaccination. The receptors shown here come from a human donor with glioblastoma. Both conserved end residues are part of each CDR3. A D gene is named only where the DNA matches it firmly. Not all rows give a size; the values are once, few, many and, for expanded clones, a class.

J: TRBJ1-2
V: TRBV11-2
size: -
D: TRBD1
CDR3: CASSLNRGQGYTF
DNA: TGTGCCAGCAGCTTAAACAGGGGGCAAGGCTACACCTTC

J: TRBJ2-7
V: TRBV5-1
size: once
D: -
CDR3: CASSFADNGLYEQYF
DNA: TGCGCCAGCAGCTTTGCGGACAATGGGTTGTACGAGCAGTACTTC

J: TRBJ2-1
V: TRBV7-8
size: -
D: TRBD2
CDR3: CASSSPQAAGAGNEQFF
DNA: TGTGCCAGCAGCTCCCCCCAGGCAGCGGGGGCCGGGAATGAGCAGTTCTTC

J: TRBJ2-5
V: TRBV5-4
size: -
D: TRBD1
CDR3: CASSFRGQETQYF
DNA: TGTGCCAGCAGCTTCAGGGGGCAAGAGACCCAGTACTTC

J: TRBJ1-1
V: TRBV2
size: -
D: -
CDR3: CASQFQGRTEAFF
DNA: TGTGCCAGCCAATTCCAGGGTCGGACTGAAGCTTTCTTT

J: TRBJ2-2
V: TRBV7-2
size: -
D: -
CDR3: CASSLVAPNTGELFF
DNA: TGTGCCAGCAGCTTAGTTGCGCCTAACACCGGGGAGCTGTTTTTT

J: TRBJ1-5
V: TRBV7-9
size: -
D: TRBD1
CDR3: CASVGQGYQPQHF
DNA: TGTGCCAGTGTCGGACAGGGTTATCAGCCCCAGCATTTT

J: TRBJ1-1
V: TRBV5-1
size: -
D: TRBD1
CDR3: CASSWDRLGSAFF
DNA: TGCGCCAGCAGCTGGGACAGGTTAGGTTCAGCTTTCTTT

J: TRBJ1-6
V: TRBV18
size: -
D: TRBD1
CDR3: CASSPPTGGNSPLHF
DNA: TGTGCCAGCTCACCACCTACAGGGGGGAATTCACCCCTCCACTTT

J: TRBJ2-7
V: TRBV7-9
size: -
D: TRBD1
CDR3: CASSFQGDITYEQYF
DNA: TGTGCCAGCAGCTTCCAGGGGGACATTACCTACGAGCAGTACTTC

J: TRBJ1-5
V: TRBV6-1
size: -
D: -
CDR3: CASRETAAGPQHF
DNA: TGTGCCAGCAGAGAGACAGCCGCTGGGCCCCAGCATTTT

J: TRBJ1-6
V: TRBV11-2
size: few
D: -
CDR3: CASSLVREGSPLHF
DNA: TGTGCCAGCAGCTTAGTCAGGGAGGGCTCACCCCTCCACTTT

J: TRBJ2-1
V: TRBV5-8
size: once
D: -
CDR3: CASIILSREQFF
DNA: TGTGCCAGCATCATCTTGTCTCGGGAGCAGTTCTTC

J: TRBJ1-2
V: TRBV7-9
size: -
D: -
CDR3: CASSLAGDYGYTF
DNA: TGTGCCAGCAGCTTAGCAGGGGACTATGGCTACACCTTC

J: TRBJ1-2
V: TRBV4-2
size: -
D: -
CDR3: CASSQETRNNYGYTF
DNA: TGTGCCAGCAGCCAAGAGACCAGGAATAACTATGGCTACACCTTC

J: TRBJ2-5
V: TRBV7-2
size: -
D: TRBD2
CDR3: CASSLQSGEETQYF
DNA: TGTGCCAGCAGCCTCCAAAGCGGGGAAGAGACCCAGTACTTC

J: TRBJ2-7
V: TRBV4-2
size: -
D: TRBD2
CDR3: CASSQDTSGSYEQYF
DNA: TGTGCCAGCAGCCAAGATACTAGCGGCTCCTACGAGCAGTACTTC

J: TRBJ2-1
V: TRBV4-2
size: -
D: TRBD2
CDR3: CASSPSGGDYNEQFF
DNA: TGTGCCAGCAGCCCTAGCGGGGGGGATTACAATGAGCAGTTCTTC

J: TRBJ2-7
V: TRBV11-2
size: -
D: -
CDR3: CASSLEAGDSYEQYF
DNA: TGTGCCAGCAGCTTAGAGGCAGGGGACTCCTACGAGCAGTACTTC

J: TRBJ2-5
V: TRBV7-2
size: -
D: TRBD2
CDR3: CASSLQGGGSETQYF
DNA: TGTGCCAGCAGCTTACAGGGCGGGGGGTCAGAGACCCAGTACTTC

J: TRBJ2-7
V: TRBV29-1
size: once
D: -
CDR3: CSISAGSYEQYF
DNA: TGCAGCATTTCCGCAGGGTCCTACGAGCAGTACTTC

J: TRBJ2-5
V: TRBV10-2
size: -
D: -
CDR3: CASSDGYGRDQYF
DNA: TGCGCCAGCAGTGACGGATATGGACGGGACCAGTACTTC

J: TRBJ2-1
V: TRBV2
size: -
D: TRBD2
CDR3: CASLSGVLYNEQFF
DNA: TGTGCCAGCCTTAGCGGGGTCCTTTACAATGAGCAGTTCTTC

J: TRBJ2-3
V: TRBV19
size: -
D: -
CDR3: CASSMASTDTQYF
DNA: TGTGCCAGTAGTATGGCTTCAACAGATACGCAGTATTTT

J: TRBJ2-3
V: TRBV20-1
size: -
D: -
CDR3: CSARDRDTQYF
DNA: TGCAGTGCTAGAGATCGGGATACGCAGTATTTT

J: TRBJ1-4
V: TRBV6-1
size: -
D: -
CDR3: CASSSAGAKNEKLFF
DNA: TGTGCCAGCAGTTCAGCAGGGGCGAAGAATGAAAAACTGTTTTTT

J: TRBJ1-6
V: TRBV5-4
size: -
D: TRBD1
CDR3: CASSGPGQGSPLHF
DNA: TGTGCCAGCAGCGGACCGGGACAGGGCTCACCCCTCCACTTT

J: TRBJ2-3
V: TRBV7-9
size: -
D: TRBD2
CDR3: CASSASGTSGGADTQYF
DNA: TGTGCCAGCAGCGCCTCCGGGACTAGCGGGGGGGCAGATACGCAGTATTTT

J: TRBJ1-1
V: TRBV11-2
size: -
D: -
CDR3: CASSLGAGNTEAFF
DNA: TGTGCCAGCAGCTTAGGGGCGGGGAACACTGAAGCTTTCTTT

J: TRBJ1-2
V: TRBV6-5
size: -
D: -
CDR3: CASSYTTGTYGYTF
DNA: TGTGCCAGCAGTTACACTACAGGGACCTATGGCTACACCTTC

J: TRBJ2-1
V: TRBV6-5
size: -
D: -
CDR3: CASSYSQGNEQFF
DNA: TGTGCCAGCAGTTACTCTCAGGGCAATGAGCAGTTCTTC

J: TRBJ1-4
V: TRBV18
size: -
D: TRBD1
CDR3: CASSPYTDRGGEKLFF
DNA: TGTGCCAGCTCACCATACACGGACAGGGGGGGTGAAAAACTGTTTTTT

J: TRBJ1-3
V: TRBV6-5
size: -
D: -
CDR3: CASSGRNTIYF
DNA: TGTGCCAGCAGTGGGAGGAACACCATATATTTT

J: TRBJ2-7
V: TRBV4-1
size: -
D: TRBD1
CDR3: CASSQRTGVYEQYF
DNA: TGCGCCAGCAGCCAACGGACAGGGGTCTACGAGCAGTACTTC

J: TRBJ2-6
V: TRBV11-2
size: -
D: -
CDR3: CASSSGTFGANVLTF
DNA: TGTGCCAGCAGCTCCGGGACATTTGGGGCCAACGTCCTGACTTTC

J: TRBJ2-1
V: TRBV6-6
size: once
D: -
CDR3: CASSYGTSYNEQFF
DNA: TGTGCCAGCAGTTACGGGACTTCCTACAATGAGCAGTTCTTC

J: TRBJ2-2
V: TRBV4-1
size: once
D: -
CDR3: CASSRPDSYGELFF
DNA: TGCGCCAGCAGCCGGCCAGACAGCTACGGGGAGCTGTTTTTT

J: TRBJ2-5
V: TRBV5-1
size: -
D: -
CDR3: CARLYYKRQETQYF
DNA: TGCGCCAGGCTATACTACAAGCGACAAGAGACCCAGTACTTC

J: TRBJ1-4
V: TRBV5-4
size: -
D: -
CDR3: CASSLAGREDEKLFF
DNA: TGTGCCAGCAGCTTGGCGGGGCGGGAAGATGAAAAACTGTTTTTT

J: TRBJ2-2
V: TRBV10-1
size: -
D: -
CDR3: CASSSQGFGGELFF
DNA: TGCGCCAGCAGCTCCCAGGGGTTTGGCGGGGAGCTGTTTTTT

J: TRBJ2-5
V: TRBV19
size: -
D: -
CDR3: CASSIPSRRETQYF
DNA: TGTGCCAGTAGTATCCCTAGCCGGCGGGAGACCCAGTACTTC

J: TRBJ1-6
V: TRBV6-5
size: -
D: -
CDR3: CASRTSSRPTFHF
DNA: TGTGCCAGCAGGACGTCGTCCAGGCCGACCTTCCACTTT

J: TRBJ2-7
V: TRBV7-2
size: -
D: -
CDR3: CASSSGGEQYF
DNA: TGTGCCAGCAGCTCCGGCGGGGAGCAGTACTTC

J: TRBJ2-3
V: TRBV10-1
size: -
D: TRBD2
CDR3: CASAPGLAGDTQYF
DNA: TGCGCCAGTGCCCCGGGACTAGCGGGGGATACGCAGTATTTT

J: TRBJ1-1
V: TRBV5-1
size: -
D: -
CDR3: CASSSGSTGVQAFF
DNA: TGCGCCAGCAGCTCCGGGTCGACGGGAGTTCAAGCTTTCTTT

J: TRBJ1-2
V: TRBV4-1
size: -
D: -
CDR3: CASSQDRQSTYGYTF
DNA: TGCGCCAGCAGCCAAGATCGTCAGTCCACATATGGCTACACCTTC

J: TRBJ2-7
V: TRBV5-1
size: -
D: -
CDR3: CASSDPPAYEQYF
DNA: TGCGCCAGCAGCGATCCTCCCGCGTACGAGCAGTACTTC

J: TRBJ1-6
V: TRBV2
size: -
D: TRBD1
CDR3: CASSASTGRNSPLHF
DNA: TGTGCCAGCAGTGCCTCGACAGGGCGAAATTCACCCCTCCACTTT

J: TRBJ2-5
V: TRBV4-1
size: -
D: TRBD1
CDR3: CASSQVPGQGMGTQYF
DNA: TGCGCCAGCAGCCAAGTTCCGGGACAGGGAATGGGGACCCAGTACTTC

J: TRBJ2-7
V: TRBV18
size: -
D: TRBD2
CDR3: CASSPGWRGGPEQYF
DNA: TGTGCCAGCTCCCCGGGGTGGAGGGGAGGGCCCGAGCAGTACTTC